Listed below are T cell receptor beta chains from one sample, sequenced in a study of T cell repertoires in cytomegalovirus infection. These receptors have no identified antigens. One entry per CDR3 protein results from TCRdb running MiXCR on the reads. In the table there are more than 65,000 distinct CDR3 sequences, roughly half of which are singletons. This material consisted of CD8+ T cells from cultured PBMCs, taken from culture after CMV antigen stimulation. Receptors originate from a human donor in good health (CMV status not recorded). Some clones in this sample may be carry-over from other donors' samples. Each CDR3 is given with its conserved first and last residue. D genes are given only for firm matches. Rows give clone size only sometimes, using once, few, many, or a class for an expanded clone.

>few|13|NA|TRBV4-1|TRBJ2-7
TGCGCCAGCAGCCCCCGCTCGGGGCACGAGCAGTACTTC
CASSPRSGHEQYF
>NA|15|NA|TRBV6-5|TRBJ2-3
TGTGCCAGCAGTTACATCGGATCTAGCACAGATACGCAGTATTTT
CASSYIGSSTDTQYF
>few|15|NA|TRBV7-8|TRBJ2-5
TGTGCCAGCAGCCCTAACCGGGGGGCCAAAGAGACCCAGTACTTC
CASSPNRGAKETQYF
>NA|12|TRBD2|TRBV27|TRBJ2-7
TGTGCCAGCAGTTTTACCGGCGGGGGGCAGTACTTC
CASSFTGGGQYF
>NA|14|NA|TRBV27|TRBJ1-5
TGTGCCAGCAGTGTATCAGGGGGCAATCAGCCCCAGCATTTT
CASSVSGGNQPQHF
>few|15|TRBD2|TRBV7-8|TRBJ2-1
TGTGCCAGCAGCCGGGGACTAGCGGGTTACAATGAGCAGTTCTTC
CASSRGLAGYNEQFF
>few|15|NA|TRBV7-4|TRBJ2-7
TGTGCCAGCAGCCCTCGGGACGGTACATCCTACGAGCAGTACTTC
CASSPRDGTSYEQYF
>few|16|NA|TRBV12-3/TRBV12-4|TRBJ1-1
TGTGCCAGTTCAGGTTTGAGGGGGGGGCTGAACACTGAAGCTTTCTTT
CASSGLRGGLNTEAFF
>NA|16|NA|TRBV5-6|TRBJ1-2
TGTGCCAGCAGCTTGTCCCAGGACAGCTGGAACTATGGCTACACCTTC
CASSLSQDSWNYGYTF
>few|15|NA|TRBV12-3/TRBV12-4|TRBJ2-1
TGTGCCAGCAGTTTCGTGGGAGAATGGGACAATGAGCAGTTCTTC
CASSFVGEWDNEQFF
>NA|13|NA|TRBV6-5|TRBJ2-7
TGTGCCAGCAGCCAGACTGGAACCTACGAGCAGTACTTC
CASSQTGTYEQYF
>NA|15|NA|TRBV7-8|TRBJ1-3
TGTGCCAGCAGCTTCTGGAGGGGATGGGGAAACACCATATATTTT
CASSFWRGWGNTIYF
>few|15|TRBD2|TRBV29-1|TRBJ2-1
TGCAGCGTTCGGTCTAGCGGGGGCCCTTACAATGAGCAGTTCTTC
CSVRSSGGPYNEQFF
>NA|16|NA|TRBV13|TRBJ2-7
TGTGCCAGCAGCCCCGGGGACTCCACCGCCTCCTACGAGCAGTACTTC
CASSPGDSTASYEQYF
>NA|13|NA|TRBV5-1|TRBJ2-7
TGCGCCAGCAGCTTGGGAAGCTCCTACGAGCAGTACTTC
CASSLGSSYEQYF